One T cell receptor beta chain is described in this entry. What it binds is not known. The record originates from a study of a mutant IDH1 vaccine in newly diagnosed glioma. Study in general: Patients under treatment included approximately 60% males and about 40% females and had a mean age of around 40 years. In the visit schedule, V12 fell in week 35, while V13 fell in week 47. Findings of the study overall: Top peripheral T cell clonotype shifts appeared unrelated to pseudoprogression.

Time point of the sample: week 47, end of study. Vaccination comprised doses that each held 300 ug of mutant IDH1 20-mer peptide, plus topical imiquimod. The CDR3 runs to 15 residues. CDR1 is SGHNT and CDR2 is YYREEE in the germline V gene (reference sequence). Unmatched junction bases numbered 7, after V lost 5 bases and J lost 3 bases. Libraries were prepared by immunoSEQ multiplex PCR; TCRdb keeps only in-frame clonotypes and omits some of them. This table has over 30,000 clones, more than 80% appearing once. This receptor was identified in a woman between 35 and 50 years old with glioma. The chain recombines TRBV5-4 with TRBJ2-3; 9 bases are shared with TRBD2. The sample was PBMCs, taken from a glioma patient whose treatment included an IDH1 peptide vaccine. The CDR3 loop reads CASSPGLARTDTQYF. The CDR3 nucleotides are TGTGCCAGCAGTCCAGGACTAGCGCGGACAGATACGCAGTATTTT.